The 29 T cell receptor beta chains listed next were all sequenced from one sample in a study of regulatory T cells in long-lasting Graves disease. Time point meaning: persistent/refractory GD, antithyroid drugs over 5 years with positive TRAb. The TCR library was prepared using RNA isolated from PBMCs. Researchers made TCR beta libraries by using iRepertoire HTBI primers and running Arm-PCR on CDR3 regions. TCRdb reanalysed the multiplex PCR reads using MiXCR and keeps one entry per CDR3 protein. The data show around 340,000 distinct CDR3 sequences, 15% to 20% seen once. Sample: peripheral blood mononuclear cells (PBMCs), taken when the disease was refractory, from a patient treated with antithyroid drugs. All receptors derive from a female donor with Graves disease.

This clonotype was counted ten times or more. The rearrangement links TRBV28 to TRBJ1-1, with D perhaps TRBD1 (5 bases). Trimming took off 1 base at V and 3 bases at J, with 9 bases between the two ends. CDR3 length equals 14 residues. CDR1 is MDHEN, CDR2 SYDVKM, per germline. CDR3 coding DNA: TGTGCCAGCAGTTTATTCGGGGGAGACACTGAAGCTTTCTTT. Translated: CASSLFGGDTEAFF. The variable domain in full, with the rest retrieved from reference TRBV28 and TRBJ1-1, is DVKVTQSSRYLVKRTGEKVFLECVQDMDHENMFWYRQDPGLGLRLIYFSYDVKMKEKGDIPEGYSVSREKKERFSLILESASTNQTSMYLCASSLFGGDTEAFFGQGTRLTVV.

The chain links TRBV5-6 to TRBJ2-7; 12 positions agree with TRBD2. After removal of 4 bases from V and 4 bases from J, the junction contained 15 bases not matched to a gene. Looked up from germline, CDR1 is SGHDT and CDR2 is YYEEEE. The CDR3 covers 18 residues. The CDR3 reads CASSGRTSGTRRKYEQYF. CDR3 sequence (DNA): TGTGCCAGCAGCGGCCGGACTAGCGGGACCCGCCGAAAATACGAGCAGTACTTC. Based on the CDR3 plus reference TRBV5-6 and TRBJ2-7, the full variable domain is DAGVTQSPTHLIKTRGQQVTLRCSPKSGHDTVSWYQQALGQGPQFIFQYYEEEERQRGNFPDRFSGHQFPNYSSELNVNALLLGDSALYLCASSGRTSGTRRKYEQYFGPGTRLTVT.

Notes on this clonotype: A read error is possible here, since a much larger clone lies one base away. The CDR3, as DNA: TGTGCCAGCAGCCCCGGACAGGTTCGTTTTGAGGAGACCCAGTACTTC. This codes for CASSPGQVRFEETQYF. The chain employs TRBV7-2 and TRBJ2-5; 7 nucleotides match TRBD1. V was pared by 5 bases and J by 5 bases, with 14 bases of the junction left unmatched. This CDR3 has 16 residues. Germline CDR1 reads SGHTA; CDR2 reads FQGNSA.

This clonotype has ten or more counts. J is TRBJ2-7 and V is TRBV11-2; D is unresolved. V lost 5 bases to trimming and J lost 5 bases, with 4 bases between them. The CDR3 sequence is 10 residues long. Germline CDR1 reads SGHAT; CDR2 reads FQNNGV. CDR3 sequence reads: CASSQHEQYF. In DNA, the CDR3 is TGTGCCAGCAGCCAGCACGAGCAGTACTTC.

This clonotype occurred many times. V is TRBV5-5 and J is TRBJ2-7; weak D call: TRBD2 (6 bases). This CDR3 comprises 13 residues. CDR1 and CDR2 (germline): SGHKS, YYEKEE (reference sequence). The V gene lost 4 bases and the J gene lost 2 bases, with 10 bases spanning the gap. As DNA, the CDR3 is TGTGCCAGCAGCCCCAAGCGGGCCTACGAGCAGTACTTC. This translates into CASSPKRAYEQYF.

The chain couples TRBV20-1 to TRBJ1-5; D unclear. This CDR3 contains 14 residues. Germline CDR1 and CDR2: DFQATT and SNEGSKA (reference sequence). Trimming left V 6 bases short and J 2 bases short, with 14 bases between. The CDR3 is CSAKTETGNQPQHF. Here the CDR3 DNA reads TGCAGTGCAAAGACTGAGACGGGCAATCAGCCCCAGCATTTT.

This clonotype was picked up a small number of times. V and J are TRBV4-3 and TRBJ1-1; tentative D call: TRBD1 (5 bases). Germline CDR1 is LGHNA and CDR2 is YSLEER. Trimming removed 5 bases at V and 1 base at J, with 8 bases between. The length of the CDR3 is 13 residues. CDR3 nucleotide sequence: TGCGCCAGCAGCAGGGGCAAGAACACTGAAGCTTTCTTT. It specifies CASSRGKNTEAFF.

The sample holds many counts of this clonotype. The J gene is TRBJ2-5, the V gene TRBV12-3 or TRBV12-4; TRBD1 is a possible D gene (6 bases). This CDR3 has 13 residues. Trimming pared 4 bases from V and 1 base from J, leaving 7 bases between. The CDR3 protein is CASSWTVQETQYF. The CDR3, as DNA: TGTGCCAGCAGTTGGACAGTCCAAGAGACCCAGTACTTC.

This clonotype was seen a few times. The chain combines TRBV5-4 with TRBJ1-6; D remains unclear. The CDR3 spans 14 residues. The germline CDR1 and CDR2 sequences are SGHNT and YYREEE (reference sequence). V was cut by 0 bases and J by 8 bases, with 9 bases left in between. The CDR3: CASSLAFADSPLHF. In DNA form, the CDR3 reads TGTGCCAGCAGCTTGGCCTTTGCGGATTCACCCCTCCACTTT.

This clonotype occurred many times. This chain connects TRBV6-2 or TRBV6-3 to TRBJ2-7; the match to TRBD1 covers 7 bases. The CDR3 contains 14 residues. Trimming cost V 4 bases and J 1 base; bases outside gene matches: 4. Germline CDR1 and CDR2: MNHEY and SVGEGT. The CDR3 region is CASSSGQISYEQYF. As DNA, the CDR3 is TGTGCCAGCAGTTCGGGACAGATATCCTACGAGCAGTACTTC.

V is TRBV24-1 and J is TRBJ1-1; 12 bases are a match to TRBD1. Germline CDR1 is KGHDR and CDR2 is SFDVKD. V was pared by 5 bases and J by 6 bases, with 15 bases of the junction left unmatched. The CDR3 is 18 residues long. As DNA, the CDR3 is TGTGCCACCAGTGGCCCTTCCGGGACAGGGGGCAGAGGGGCTGAAGCTTTCTTT. Its translation: CATSGPSGTGGRGAEAFF.

A few counts support this clonotype. The chain carries TRBV7-3 and TRBJ2-1; 9 bases fit TRBD1. The CDR3 is 15 amino acids. After removal of 5 bases from V and 5 bases from J, the junction contained 7 bases not matched to a gene. The germline CDR1 and CDR2 sequences are SGHTA and FQGTGA. The CDR3 reads CASSPQGQGHNEQFF. In DNA, the CDR3 is TGTGCCAGCAGCCCTCAGGGACAGGGCCACAATGAGCAGTTCTTC.

The chain links TRBV15 to TRBJ2-2; possibly TRBD1 or TRBD2 for D (5 bases each). Germline V gives CDR1 LNHNV, CDR2 YYDKDF (reference sequence). This CDR3 is built from 15 residues. Deletions cut 4 bases from V and 4 bases from J, with 13 bases between. This CDR3 is CATSIRGPTTGELFF. The CDR3, as DNA: TGTGCCACCAGCATCCGGGGCCCCACCACCGGGGAGCTGTTTTTT. The full variable domain, in which reference TRBV15 and TRBJ2-2 provide the parts outside the CDR3, is DAMVIQNPRYQVTQFGKPVTLSCSQTLNHNVMYWYQQKSSQAPKLLFHYYDKDFNNEADTPDNFQSRRPNTSFCFLDIRSPGLGDTAMYLCATSIRGPTTGELFFGEGSRLTVL.

This clonotype was detected many times. The genes are TRBV2 and TRBJ2-2; D perhaps matches TRBD1 (6 bases). The CDR3 extends over 12 amino acids. From germline, CDR1 is SNHLY and CDR2 FYNNEI. The V gene lost 4 bases and the J gene lost 6 bases, with 6 bases spanning the gap. The CDR3 nucleotides are TGTGCCAGCAGTGGACAGGCCGGGGAGCTGTTTTTT. This encodes CASSGQAGELFF.

At least ten counts were recorded for this clonotype. V usage is TRBV2 and J usage is TRBJ2-1; no firm D call. Germline V gives CDR1 SNHLY, CDR2 FYNNEI. CDR3 length: 11 amino acids. Trimming removed 6 bases at V and 11 bases at J, with 11 bases between. The CDR3 DNA is TGTGCCAGCAGATGGGCCGGTAAGCAGTTCTTC. The encoded protein is CASRWAGKQFF.

V is TRBV20-1 and J is TRBJ1-5, with 9 bases identical to TRBD1. J lost 7 bases, V lost 6 bases, and 13 bases had no gene match. Germline assignment: CDR1 DFQATT and CDR2 SNEGSKA (reference sequence). The CDR3 totals 15 residues. The CDR3 is CSARTGVQGGQPQHF. In nucleotides, the CDR3 is TGCAGTGCCCGGACAGGGGTCCAAGGGGGCCAGCCCCAGCATTTT.

This chain connects TRBV6-2 or TRBV6-3 to TRBJ2-2; D perhaps matches TRBD1 (6 bases). The CDR3 loop spans 15 amino acids. V lost 7 bases, J lost 1 base, and 13 bases lay in between. The germline V gene encodes CDR1 MNHEY and CDR2 SVGEGT. The CDR3, as DNA: TGTGCCAGCATGCGGGCAGGGGTGAACACCGGGGAGCTGTTTTTT. This sequence encodes CASMRAGVNTGELFF.

This clonotype was seen ten or more times. The chain joins TRBV6-1 to TRBJ1-5; D possibly corresponds to TRBD1 (5 bases). Germline values: CDR1 MNHNS, CDR2 SASEGT. Between the trimmed V and J ends, which lost 4 bases and 4 bases, there was a span of 14 bases. This CDR3 is built from 15 residues. CDR3 DNA sequence: TGTGCCAGCAGTGGCCTCGGGGGGACTAATCAGCCCCAGCATTTT. It codes for CASSGLGGTNQPQHF.

This chain connects TRBV19 to TRBJ1-5; D remains unclear. The CDR3 totals 14 residues. In germline, CDR1 is LNHDA, CDR2 SQIVND (reference sequence). The ends were cut back, 7 bases at V and 0 bases at J, with 10 bases in the middle. In nucleotides, the CDR3 is TGTGCCAGTACTAGGGCCCATAGCAATCAGCCCCAGCATTTT. This gives the protein CASTRAHSNQPQHF.

The chain carries TRBV3-1 and TRBJ2-1; 9 nucleotides line up with TRBD1. Trimming cost V 5 bases and J 3 bases; bases outside gene matches: 5. This CDR3 has 15 amino acids. CDR1 and CDR2 (germline): LGHDT, YNNKEL (reference sequence). CDR3 in DNA: TGTGCCAGCAGCGTCCGGGACAGGGACTACAATGAGCAGTTCTTC. Translation gives CASSVRDRDYNEQFF.

With regard to this clonotype: A clone one base away is much larger, so this may be a read error. The chain carries TRBV27 and TRBJ1-2; unclear D gene. The CDR3 covers 13 residues. Germline assignment: CDR1 MNHEY and CDR2 SMNVEV (reference sequence). The CDR3 here is CASSEVAGYGCTF. The CDR3 region has the DNA TGTGCCAGCAGTGAAGTCGCGGGATATGGCTGCACCTTC.

Remarks on this clonotype: This may be a read error: a much more frequent sequence differs by one nucleotide. This chain links TRBV6-1 with TRBJ2-7, with D unclear. The V end lost 5 bases, the J end lost 6 bases, and 20 bases lay between the germline ends. Germline V gives CDR1 MNHNS, CDR2 SASEGT. This CDR3 spans 15 amino acids. CDR3 bases: TGTGCCAGCAGTCACCGGGCCCTCGCGAGAGGCGAGCAGTACTTC. This translates into CASSHRALARGEQYF.

At least ten counts were recorded for this clonotype. This chain joins TRBV2 and TRBJ2-7; tentative D call: TRBD1 (6 bases). V was cut by 4 bases and J by 0 bases, with 13 bases left in between. The CDR3 extends over 15 amino acids. Germline lookup yields CDR1 SNHLY and CDR2 FYNNEI. CDR3 region: CASSASTDSSYEQYF. The CDR3 region has the DNA TGTGCCAGCAGTGCGAGCACGGACAGCTCCTACGAGCAGTACTTC.

This clonotype was found a few times. Being one base from a much bigger clone, this may be a read error. The rearrangement uses TRBV2 and TRBJ1-4, with 10 bases matching TRBD1. This CDR3 comprises 15 residues. The germline V gene has CDR1 SNHLY and CDR2 FYNNEI. The CDR3 DNA reads as TGTGCCAGCAGCCCCGGGACAGGGGCCGATGAAAAACAGTTTTTT. Encoded protein: CASSPGTGADEKQFF.

This clonotype showed up just a few times. This chain joins TRBV2 and TRBJ2-7; a possible D gene is TRBD2 (6 bases). The V end was cut by 7 bases, the J end by 3 bases, with 10 bases between. Looked up from germline, CDR1 is SNHLY and CDR2 is FYNNEI. The CDR3 length is 12 residues. CDR3 region: CASKEGLYEQYF. DNA for the CDR3: TGTGCCAGCAAGGAGGGGCTCTACGAGCAGTACTTC.

This clonotype was recorded a few times. The chain has TRBV4-1 and TRBJ2-5, with D perhaps matching TRBD1 or TRBD2 (5 bases each). Germline-derived CDR1 and CDR2 are MGHRA and YSYEKL. Between the trimmed V and J ends, which lost 0 bases and 2 bases, there was a span of 7 bases. This CDR3 has 14 amino acids. The CDR3 DNA reads TGCGCCAGCAGCCAAGATTGGGGGCAAGAGACCCAGTACTTC. Translating it yields CASSQDWGQETQYF.

This clonotype was seen at least ten times. This chain connects TRBV2 to TRBJ2-3; TRBD2 matches at 7 bases. CDR1 and CDR2 (germline): SNHLY, FYNNEI. The ends lost 8 bases at V and 2 bases at J; junction bases unmatched: 4. The CDR3 loop spans 13 amino acids. The CDR3 coding sequence is TGTGCCAGCTCAGCGGGAACCACAGATACGCAGTATTTT. Amino acid sequence: CASSAGTTDTQYF.

This clonotype was recorded many times. This chain joins TRBV2 and TRBJ2-5, with D perhaps being TRBD1 or TRBD2 (5 bases each). The germline V gene encodes CDR1 SNHLY and CDR2 FYNNEI. CDR3 length equals 13 residues. Trimming left V 8 bases short and J 2 bases short, with 12 bases between. Here the CDR3 DNA reads TGTGCCAGCCGACGGGGCATACAAGAGACCCAGTACTTC. This translates into CASRRGIQETQYF.

The rearrangement links TRBV6-2 or TRBV6-3 to TRBJ2-7, with 7 bases aligning to TRBD1. The CDR3 extends over 20 amino acids. Germline-derived CDR1 and CDR2 are MNHEY and SVGEGT. Trimming took 2 bases from V and 5 from J; bases not matched to a gene: 24. The CDR3, as DNA: TGTGCCAGCAGTTACCCAATTCGATTGCCCGCGACAGGGATACTGGACGAGCAGTACTTC. This gives the protein CASSYPIRLPATGILDEQYF.